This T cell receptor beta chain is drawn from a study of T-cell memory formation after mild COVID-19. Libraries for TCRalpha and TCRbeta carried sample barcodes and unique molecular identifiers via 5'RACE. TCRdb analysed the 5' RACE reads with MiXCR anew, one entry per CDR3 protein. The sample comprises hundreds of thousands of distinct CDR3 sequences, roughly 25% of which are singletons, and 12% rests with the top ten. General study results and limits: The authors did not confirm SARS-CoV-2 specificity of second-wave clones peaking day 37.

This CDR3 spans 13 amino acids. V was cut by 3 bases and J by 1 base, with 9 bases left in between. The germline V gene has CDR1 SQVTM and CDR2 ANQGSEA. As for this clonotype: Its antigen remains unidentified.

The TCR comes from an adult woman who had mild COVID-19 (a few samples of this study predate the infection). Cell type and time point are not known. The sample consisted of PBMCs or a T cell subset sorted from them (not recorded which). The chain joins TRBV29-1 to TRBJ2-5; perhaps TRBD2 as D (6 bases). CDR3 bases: TGCAGCGTTGACAGTAGCGGCCAAGAGACCCAGTACTTC. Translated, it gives CSVDSSGQETQYF.